The clone carrying this TCR beta chain was counted only a few times. The antigen is undetermined. The data originate from a study of spatial heterogeneity in lung cancer. About the study: Donation came from roughly 72 patients with untreated early-stage non-small cell lung cancer. Combinations of a unique TCR and a UMI were tallied in raw reads, and on average each appeared more than ten times. Findings and caveats of the study: Compared with follow-up, resection was when ubiquitous expanded tumor TCRs appeared in blood more.

The sample's time point: blood at routine non-recurrence follow-up after resection. The input material, whole RNA from tumor, nontumor lung or frozen PBMC, was sequenced unsorted. TCR cDNA molecules each had a unique molecular identifier. TCRdb re-called the 5' RACE reads with MiXCR, one entry per CDR3 protein. The repertoire holds about 120,000 distinct CDR3 sequences, with 9.5% to 15% as singletons. The V gene's germline CDR1 is SNHLY and CDR2 FYNNEI. Trimming removed 3 bases at V and 8 bases at J, with 8 bases between. The CDR3 sequence is 12 residues long. The TCR comes from a male donor with early-stage non-small cell lung cancer. V gene TRBV2 combines with J gene TRBJ2-1; D is tentatively TRBD1 or TRBD2 (6 bases each). The sequences come from PBMCs, collected at follow-up. As DNA, the CDR3 is TGTGCCAGCAGTGAGGGGGGCCATGAGCAGTTCTTC. Its protein product is CASSEGGHEQFF.